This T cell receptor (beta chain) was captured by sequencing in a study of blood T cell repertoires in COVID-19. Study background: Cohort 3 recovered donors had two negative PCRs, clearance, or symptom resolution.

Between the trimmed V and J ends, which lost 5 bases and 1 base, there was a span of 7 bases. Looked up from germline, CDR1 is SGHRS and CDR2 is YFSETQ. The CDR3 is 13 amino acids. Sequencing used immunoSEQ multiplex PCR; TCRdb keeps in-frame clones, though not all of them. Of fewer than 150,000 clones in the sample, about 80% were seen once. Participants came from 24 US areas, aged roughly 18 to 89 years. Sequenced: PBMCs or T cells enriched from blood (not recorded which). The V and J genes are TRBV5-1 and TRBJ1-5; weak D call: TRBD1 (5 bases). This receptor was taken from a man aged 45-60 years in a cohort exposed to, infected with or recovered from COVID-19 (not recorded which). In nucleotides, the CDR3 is TGCGCCAGCAGGTCAGGGAGCAATCAGCCCCAGCATTTT. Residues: CASRSGSNQPQHF.